This TCR beta chain was found in a study of T cells in Graves' hyperthyroidism and ophthalmopathy. Study overall: Peripheral blood draws took place at initial diagnosis, ahead of any treatment.

V was pared by 4 bases and J by 1 base, with 18 bases between. The CDR3 consists of 16 residues. Per the germline V gene, CDR1 is SGDLS and CDR2 is YYNGEE. Template material for amplifying TCR beta CDR3 regions consisted of RNA transcripts. A set of HTBI primers served as the primers for a first-round RT-PCR of the TCR CDR3. MiXCR was run by TCRdb on the multiplex PCR reads, yielding one entry per CDR3 protein. The sample has some 360,000 distinct CDR3 sequences, about 15% seen once. Diagnosis rested on symptoms, serum thyroxine and TRAb, thyroid ultrasound, and orbital computed tomography. The authors took PBMCs from 10 ml fresh peripheral blood.

The sample comprised blood. V is TRBV9 and J is TRBJ2-7; D unresolved. This receptor was obtained from an older woman with Graves' hyperthyroidism. In nucleotides, the CDR3 is TGTGCCAGCAGCCCCCCCCCCCCCCCCCCGTCCTACGAGCAGTACTTC. Amino acid sequence: CASSPPPPPPSYEQYF. The full variable domain, with the rest looked up from reference TRBV9 and TRBJ2-7, is DSGVTQTPKHLITATGQRVTLRCSPRSGDLSVYWYQQSLDQGLQFLIQYYNGEERAKGNILERFSAQQFPDLHSELNLSSLELGDSALYFCASSPPPPPPSYEQYFGPGTRLTVT.